The rows below give T cell receptor beta chains drawn from one sample of a study of T cell repertoires in cytomegalovirus infection. MiXCR, applied by TCRdb to the reads, yields one record per CDR3 protein. The sample includes more than 150,000 distinct CDR3 sequences, 15% to 20% of them seen just once. Sequenced input: CD8+ T cells from PBMCs. The origin of the receptors is a human donor in good health (CMV status not recorded). Some clones in this sample may be carry-over from other donors' samples. Each CDR3 is given with its conserved first and last residue. The D gene is left open where the match is weak. Only some rows state a clone size, as once, few, many or a class for expanded clones.

size	V	D	J	DNA	CDR3
few	TRBV5-5	-	TRBJ2-1	TGTGCCAGCAGCTTGATCGATAGGGTTCGGAAAAATGAGCAGTTCTTC	CASSLIDRVRKNEQFF
-	TRBV7-9	-	TRBJ1-3	TGTGCCAGCAGCTTAAACACCATATATTTT	CASSLNTIYF
few	TRBV10-3	-	TRBJ2-5	TGTGCCATCAGAGCGGACCAAGAGACCCAGTACTTC	CAIRADQETQYF
-	TRBV28	TRBD1	TRBJ2-7	TGTGCCAGCAGTCCGACAGGGGGCGGTTACGAGCAGTACTTC	CASSPTGGGYEQYF
few	TRBV10-3	-	TRBJ2-1	TGTGCCATCAGGGACACTTTCGGGCAGTTCTTC	CAIRDTFGQFF
-	TRBV27	TRBD2	TRBJ2-7	TGTGCCAGCAGTCCGGGGACTAGCGCCAGACAGCAGTACTTC	CASSPGTSARQQYF
-	TRBV25-1	-	TRBJ1-1	TGTGCCAGCATCGCGGGACTTGAAGCTTTCTTT	CASIAGLEAFF
-	TRBV14	-	TRBJ2-1	TGTGCCAGCAGCCGCAAAACTAGTTACTCCTACAATGAGCAGTTCTTC	CASSRKTSYSYNEQFF
few	TRBV7-9	-	TRBJ1-5	TGTGCCAGCAGCCCATCACCCCCGCAGAAGCCCCAGCATTTT	CASSPSPPQKPQHF
many	TRBV6-2/TRBV6-3	TRBD2	TRBJ2-2	TGTGCCAGCAATGAACTAGCGGAGAACACCGGGGAGCTGTTTTTT	CASNELAENTGELFF
-	TRBV7-9	TRBD1	TRBJ2-7	TGTGCCAGCAGCTTTGGATGGGACAGCTCCTACGAGCAGTACTTC	CASSFGWDSSYEQYF
-	TRBV7-6	TRBD2	TRBJ2-3	TGTGCCAGCAGCTTTCAGGCGGGGGGCTCCACAGATACGCAGTATTTT	CASSFQAGGSTDTQYF
few	TRBV20-1	-	TRBJ2-1	TGCAGTGCCACCTCTGAGGGAGGTATTTACAATGAGCAGTTCTTC	CSATSEGGIYNEQFF
-	TRBV9	TRBD2	TRBJ2-1	TGTGCCAGCAGCGTAGACGGCGGGAGGGTCTATGAGCAGTTCTTC	CASSVDGGRVYEQFF
few	TRBV12-3/TRBV12-4	TRBD1	TRBJ2-1	TGTGCCAGCAGCTCGGACAGGCTACGGTACAATGAGCAGTTCTTC	CASSSDRLRYNEQFF
-	TRBV28	-	TRBJ2-3	TGTACCAGCAGTTTCACGGATACGCAGTATTTT	CTSSFTDTQYF
-	TRBV20-1	-	TRBJ1-1	TGCAGTGCTAGATCCGGAAACACTGAAGCTTTCTTT	CSARSGNTEAFF
-	TRBV29-1	TRBD2	TRBJ2-1	TGCAGCGCTCTAGCGGGGGGGTACAATGAGCAGTTCTTC	CSALAGGYNEQFF
-	TRBV28	-	TRBJ1-4	TGTGCCAGCAGACGACACCCGGGTGGGGAAAAACTGTTTTTT	CASRRHPGGEKLFF
-	TRBV19	-	TRBJ2-1	TGTGCCAGTAGTATAGGAGGAGGGGGTCCATACAATGAGCAGTTCTTC	CASSIGGGGPYNEQFF
few	TRBV6-2/TRBV6-3	-	TRBJ1-1	TGTGCCAGCGGCAGGAACACTGAAGCTTTCTTT	CASGRNTEAFF
once	TRBV28	-	TRBJ2-7	TGTGCCAGCAGTCAGGACGGATACTACGAGCAGTACTTC	CASSQDGYYEQYF
-	TRBV7-3	-	TRBJ2-1	TGTGCCAGCAGCTTCGGGGGGACATACGATGAGCAGTTCTTC	CASSFGGTYDEQFF
-	TRBV28	-	TRBJ2-3	TGTGCCAGCAGTTTCGGGACGGCAGATACGCAGTATTTT	CASSFGTADTQYF
-	TRBV7-8	TRBD2	TRBJ2-5	TGTGCCAGCAGCCTGTGGACTAGCGGAGACTTACAAGAGACCCAGTACTTC	CASSLWTSGDLQETQYF
-	TRBV29-1	TRBD2	TRBJ2-5	TGCAGCGTTGCGGCCTCAGAGGTTGGACTAGCGGGGGTCGGGGAGACCCAGTACTTC	CSVAASEVGLAGVGETQYF
many	TRBV7-2	TRBD2	TRBJ2-1	TGTGCCAGCAGCTTAGCGCTGGCCGGGAGGGATGAGCAGTTCTTC	CASSLALAGRDEQFF
-	TRBV12-3/TRBV12-4	-	TRBJ1-5	TGTGCCAGCAGGCGAGGAGGGATGGGCAATCAGCCCCAGCATTTT	CASRRGGMGNQPQHF
few	TRBV9	TRBD2	TRBJ2-1	TGTGCCAGCAGCGCTACGACTAGCGGGTTTTACAATGAGCAGTTCTTC	CASSATTSGFYNEQFF
-	TRBV7-9	TRBD1	TRBJ2-1	TGTGCCAGCAGCTCATCCGGGACAGGGGCCTTTGAGCAGTTCTTC	CASSSSGTGAFEQFF
-	TRBV20-1	-	TRBJ1-2	TGCAGTGCTCAGAACCATCGACAGGCGCTTTGGGGCTACACCTTC	CSAQNHRQALWGYTF
-	TRBV7-3	TRBD1	TRBJ2-7	TGTGCCAGCAGCTTAAGGCTACAGGGGGATACCTACGAGCAGTACTTC	CASSLRLQGDTYEQYF
few	TRBV28	TRBD1	TRBJ2-7	TGTGCCGGCAGGGAGGGACAGGGAAGCAACTACGAGCAGTACTTC	CAGREGQGSNYEQYF
many	TRBV7-8	TRBD2	TRBJ2-1	TGTGCCAGCAGCTTGGGGACTAGCTCTGGCCACAATGAGCAGTTCTTC	CASSLGTSSGHNEQFF
-	TRBV20-1	-	TRBJ1-1	TGCAGTGCTAGAGATCTTCTGAACACTGAAGCTTTCTTT	CSARDLLNTEAFF
-	TRBV7-3	-	TRBJ2-7	TGTGCCAGCAGCCCCGAGGTGGGGGCGTACGAGCAGTACTTC	CASSPEVGAYEQYF
-	TRBV7-9	TRBD1	TRBJ2-7	TGTGCCAGCAGCCCCCATCGGGACAGGTTCTACGAGCAGTACTTC	CASSPHRDRFYEQYF
-	TRBV7-9	-	TRBJ1-2	TGTGCCAGCAGCTTAATGGCAGGGTCGAACTATGGCTACACCTTC	CASSLMAGSNYGYTF
-	TRBV5-4	-	TRBJ2-1	TGTGCCAGCAGCTTCGAGGGGTCCCATGAGCAGTTCTTC	CASSFEGSHEQFF
-	TRBV7-8	-	TRBJ1-2	TGTGCCAGCAGCTTAGCGAGAGGGCAGGGCGTGGATGGCTACACCTTC	CASSLARGQGVDGYTF
-	TRBV7-6	-	TRBJ1-2	TGTGCCAGCAGCGACCGGGGCCCCAGGGAGGGCTACACCTTC	CASSDRGPREGYTF
few	TRBV4-1	-	TRBJ2-1	TGCGCCAGCAGCCAAACCAATGAGCAGTTCTTC	CASSQTNEQFF
-	TRBV24-1	-	TRBJ2-5	TGTGCCACCAGTGATTTGCGATATGGAGAGACCCAGTACTTC	CATSDLRYGETQYF
-	TRBV7-2	-	TRBJ1-2	TGTGCCAGCAGTCTAGACAGGATGGGGGTCTATGGCTACACCTTC	CASSLDRMGVYGYTF
-	TRBV27	TRBD2	TRBJ2-6	TGTGCCAGCAGTCAACAACGGGGGGTCTCTGGGGCCAACGTCCTGACTTTC	CASSQQRGVSGANVLTF
few	TRBV18	-	TRBJ2-1	TGTGCCAGCTCACCACGTGCAGGGTCCTACAATGAGCAGTTCTTC	CASSPRAGSYNEQFF
-	TRBV11-3	-	TRBJ2-6	TGTGCCAGCAGCCCGGGACCCTCTGGGGCCAACGTCCTGACTTTC	CASSPGPSGANVLTF
few	TRBV29-1	TRBD2	TRBJ2-2	TGCAGCGTCGAACTAGCGGGGACGAACACCGGGGAGCTGTTTTTT	CSVELAGTNTGELFF
-	TRBV11-1	-	TRBJ2-5	TGTGCCAGCAGCTGGGAGATCCAAGAGACCCAGTACTTC	CASSWEIQETQYF
few	TRBV6-5	-	TRBJ1-5	TGTGCCAGCAGTTACTCGAGAACAAAGCCCCAGCATTTT	CASSYSRTKPQHF
few	TRBV9	TRBD1	TRBJ2-1	TGTGCCAGCAGCGTAGAAGGGACAGGGTCCAATGAGCAGTTCTTC	CASSVEGTGSNEQFF